The 16 T cell receptor beta chains given below trace back to one sample, sequenced in a study of Graves' ophthalmopathy and Graves' hyperthyroidism. CDR3 regions of TCR beta were amplified from RNA transcripts. HTBI primers were employed in first-round RT-PCR, then a second-round multiplex PCR followed. TCRdb reprocessed the multiplex PCR reads with MiXCR, giving one entry per CDR3 protein. The data contain about 500,000 distinct CDR3 sequences, about 35% of them singletons. The sample consisted of peripheral blood or thyroid tissue (not recorded which). The receptors originated from an adult man with Graves' hyperthyroidism.

This clonotype has more than one count but fewer than ten. CDR3 residues: CASSLEMGTGELFF. CDR3 in DNA: TGTGCCAGCAGCTTAGAGATGGGTACCGGGGAGCTGTTTTTT. The chain has TRBV13 and TRBJ2-2; no firm D call. The V gene's germline CDR1 is PRHDT and CDR2 FYEKMQ (reference sequence). The CDR3 sequence is 14 residues long. Trimming left V 1 base short and J 5 bases short, with 8 bases between.

In its sample, this clonotype was seen a few times. V gene TRBV19 combines with J gene TRBJ1-4; D not certain. V lost 9 bases, J lost 8 bases, and 10 bases lay in between. The CDR3 contains 11 residues. The germline V gene has CDR1 LNHDA and CDR2 SQIVND (reference sequence). CDR3: CASQSEEKLFF. The CDR3 bases are TGTGCCAGCCAGAGCGAAGAAAAACTGTTTTTT. The full variable domain, with the rest looked up from reference TRBV19 and TRBJ1-4, is DGGITQSPKYLFRKEGQNVTLSCEQNLNHDAMYWYRQDPGQGLRLIYYSQIVNDFQKGDIAEGYSVSREKKESFPLTVTSAQKNPTAFYLCASQSEEKLFFGSGTQLSVL.

The chain employs TRBV29-1 and TRBJ1-2; D ambiguous. The V and J ends lost 5 bases and 8 bases respectively, with 12 bases between them. From germline, CDR1 is SQVTM and CDR2 ANQGSEA. The CDR3 loop spans 11 amino acids. CDR3 DNA sequence: TGCAGCGTTTTAAGTCCCGCCGGCTACACCTTC. Residues: CSVLSPAGYTF.

This clonotype was seen only once. The chain is built from TRBV15 and TRBJ1-5; maybe TRBD1 (5 bases). V gave up 8 bases and J gave up 7 bases, with 12 bases separating them. This CDR3 contains 12 residues. CDR1 and CDR2 from the germline V gene are LNHNV and YYDKDF (reference sequence). CDR3 DNA: TGTGCCACCCGAGGGGCACGACAGCCCCAGCATTTT. Translated, it gives CATRGARQPQHF.

The gene calls are TRBV24-1 and TRBJ2-1, with 11 bases aligning to TRBD1. CDR1 is KGHDR and CDR2 is SFDVKD in the germline V gene. The CDR3 is made up of 17 amino acids. The ends lost 3 bases at V and 7 bases at J; junction bases unmatched: 10. CDR3 sequence (DNA): TGTGCCACCAGTGATAAAACTCCGGGACAGGGGGGGAATGAGCAGTTCTTC. As protein: CATSDKTPGQGGNEQFF.

The genes are TRBV2 and TRBJ2-5; D call uncertain. The CDR3 totals 16 residues. Between the trimmed V and J ends, which lost 6 bases and 5 bases, there was a span of 22 bases. CDR1 is SNHLY, CDR2 FYNNEI, per germline. CDR3 sequence (DNA): TGTGCCAGCAGGGCTTCCGCTCCGAACACCGGGGAGACCCAGTACTTC. This gives the protein CASRASAPNTGETQYF.

This clonotype came up a few times. The CDR3 DNA is TGTGCCTGGGGGATAGCGGGAGGGGGCTACGAGCAGTACTTC. Encoded protein: CAWGIAGGGYEQYF. The V and J genes are TRBV7-2 and TRBJ2-7; 11 bases fit TRBD2. This CDR3 contains 14 residues. CDR1 SGHTA and CDR2 FQGNSA come from the germline V gene. V gave up 11 bases and J gave up 3 bases; unmatched junction bases: 9.

This clonotype showed up many times. The gene calls are TRBV9 and TRBJ2-5; TRBD2 matches 7 bases. Germline loops: CDR1 SGDLS, CDR2 YYNGEE. CDR3 length: 18 amino acids. Trimming at V came to 0 bases and at J to 0 bases, leaving 11 bases not matched to a gene. The CDR3 sequence is CASSVGLGTTSYQETQYF. In DNA, the CDR3 is TGTGCCAGCAGCGTAGGGCTGGGGACTACGTCGTACCAAGAGACCCAGTACTTC.

This clonotype appeared many times. One end of the junction fails to match germline, which may point to a read error. This rearrangement joins TRBV6-6 to TRBJ2-5; no reliable D call. This CDR3 is built from 15 residues. Germline CDR1 MNHNY, CDR2 SVGAGI (reference sequence). The CDR3 reads CASSYKVADQETQYF. CDR3 sequence (DNA): TGTGCCAGCAGTTACAAGGTAGCAGACCAAGAGACCCAGTACTTT.

This clonotype was observed a few times. The gene calls are TRBV10-2 and TRBJ1-5, with D perhaps matching TRBD1 (6 bases). The V gene's germline CDR1 is WSHSY and CDR2 SAAADI. Trimming cost V 6 bases and J 6 bases, with 21 bases left between them. The CDR3 extends over 16 amino acids. The CDR3 nucleotides are TGCGCCAGCAGCCGGGCGGGACAAGGGACGGGTCAGCCCCAGCATTTT. It translates to CASSRAGQGTGQPQHF.

The rearrangement links TRBV20-1 to TRBJ2-7, with D perhaps TRBD1 (5 bases). Germline CDR1 DFQATT, CDR2 SNEGSKA (reference sequence). The CDR3 is made up of 14 amino acids. Trimming pared 6 bases from V and 0 bases from J, leaving 15 bases between. Here the CDR3 reads CSAPDSSHSYEQYF. The CDR3 DNA reads TGCAGTGCACCTGACAGTTCCCACTCCTACGAGCAGTACTTC.

Comments on this clonotype: A much larger clone sits a single nucleotide away, making a read error possible. The chain couples TRBV2 to TRBJ1-1; D gene uncertain. Trimming cost V 6 bases and J 0 bases, with 14 bases left between them. The CDR3 has 15 residues. CDR1 and CDR2 (germline): SNHLY, FYNNEI. DNA for the CDR3: TGTGCCAGCAGCTTGGTTGGGGTACTGAACACTGAAGCTTTCTTT. Translated: CASSLVGVLNTEAFF.

This chain joins TRBV7-6 and TRBJ1-4; 7 positions agree with TRBD1. Germline CDR1 SGHVS, CDR2 FNYEAQ. The CDR3 length is 13 residues. The J segment lost 5 bases and the V segment lost 5 bases, leaving 2 bases of the junction unmatched. The CDR3 bases are TGTGCCAGCAGCATGGGACAGAATGAAAAACTGTTTTTT. Translated, it gives CASSMGQNEKLFF.

This clonotype has ten or more counts. The rearrangement uses TRBV19 and TRBJ2-7; possibly TRBD2 for D (5 bases). V dropped 3 bases and J dropped 1 base, with 22 bases sitting between them. This CDR3 has 18 amino acids. Per the germline V gene, CDR1 is LNHDA and CDR2 is SQIVND (reference sequence). CDR3 region: CASSMVWNGVVGSYEQYF. The CDR3 region has the DNA TGTGCCAGTAGTATGGTTTGGAACGGGGTCGTCGGTTCCTACGAGCAGTACTTC. The complete variable domain, with remaining parts taken from reference TRBV19 and TRBJ2-7, reads DGGITQSPKYLFRKEGQNVTLSCEQNLNHDAMYWYRQDPGQGLRLIYYSQIVNDFQKGDIAEGYSVSREKKESFPLTVTSAQKNPTAFYLCASSMVWNGVVGSYEQYFGPGTRLTVT.

Regarding this clonotype: At one end the junction does not follow the germline gene, possibly because of a read error. The gene calls are TRBV7-2 and TRBJ1-4; 10 nucleotides line up with TRBD1. Germline V gene data show CDR1 as SGHTA and CDR2 as FQGNSA. The CDR3 runs to 15 residues. CDR3 sequence reads: CASSQRDRGNEKLFF. Written as DNA, the CDR3 is TGCGCCAGCAGCCAGCGGGACAGGGGTAATGAAAAACTGTTTTTT.

This clonotype was observed many times. The J gene is TRBJ1-2, the V gene TRBV24-1; 7 bases line up with TRBD1. Germline loops: CDR1 KGHDR, CDR2 SFDVKD. The J segment lost 0 bases and the V segment lost 7 bases, leaving 1 base of the junction unmatched. CDR3 length: 13 amino acids. The CDR3 here is CATRQGANYGYTF. The CDR3 DNA sequence: TGTGCCACCAGGCAGGGGGCTAACTATGGCTACACCTTC.